What follows describes a single T cell receptor (beta chain). Its antigen remains unidentified. This sample is part of a study of shared clonotypes between healthy human individuals. Study outcomes and limitations: The represented genetic and exposure-history diversity was limited by the small number of donors. Richness estimates generally favored naive over memory subsets.

The germline V and J ends were trimmed by 11 bases and 11 bases, with 17 bases remaining between them. The CDR3 is made up of 11 amino acids. CDR1 is LGHNT, CDR2 FRNRAP, per germline. Clones were sequenced by immunoSEQ multiplex PCR, and TCRdb holds only the in-frame ones, with some missing. The table shows about 2 million clones, with roughly 94% occurring only once. From CD4+ cells came CD45RA+ naive and CD45RA-negative memory subsets. The sample comprised naive CD4+ T cells sorted from blood. Subset indicated: CD45RA+ positively selected. The chain has TRBV12-5 and TRBJ2-3; no clear D. The source is a man aged 18 to 35 in good health. CDR3 DNA: TGTGCTTCCGCCACTGGCGGTGGGCAGTATTTT. Its protein is CASATGGGQYF.